Listed here are 5 T cell receptor beta chains from one sample, sequenced in a study of blood T cell repertoires in COVID-19. Assay used: immunoSEQ multiplex PCR; TCRdb lists only in-frame clones, some missing. The data hold approximately 180,000 clones, with 80% to 90% observed a single time. The sample comprised peripheral blood. The source is a man in his 60s with acute or convalescent COVID-19.

This clone was detected only once. This sequence joins TRBV9 and TRBJ1-5, with no clear D. Germline V lookup: CDR1 SGDLS, CDR2 YYNGEE. Trimming took off 1 base at V and 2 bases at J, with 19 bases between the two ends. The CDR3 has 18 residues. The CDR3 DNA is TGTGCCAGCAGCGTACGGTCGCGGGCCGAAGTTGGCAATCAGCCCCAGCATTTT. The encoded protein is CASSVRSRAEVGNQPQHF.

The CDR3 region has the DNA TGTGCCAGCAGCTTAAGGACAGGAGCGGCCAAAAACATTCAGTACTTC. It codes for CASSLRTGAAKNIQYF. The chain joins TRBV7-9 to TRBJ2-4; 7 bases are a match to TRBD1. This CDR3 has 16 amino acids. The junction had 5 bases not matched to a gene; V was cut back by 2 bases and J by 1 base. Looked up from germline, CDR1 is SEHNR and CDR2 is FQNEAQ (reference sequence).

The chain is built from TRBV28 and TRBJ1-2, with D tentatively TRBD1 (5 bases). Trimming left V 7 bases short and J 0 bases short, with 9 bases between. Germline loops: CDR1 MDHEN, CDR2 SYDVKM. The CDR3 is made up of 13 amino acids. CDR3 nucleotides: TGTGCCAGCACCGCGACAGCTAACTATGGCTACACCTTC. Amino acids: CASTATANYGYTF.

The V gene is TRBV7-3, the J gene TRBJ1-1, with D possibly matching TRBD1 (5 bases). Trimming left V 4 bases short and J 4 bases short, with 13 bases between. The length of the CDR3 is 14 residues. Germline V lookup: CDR1 SGHTA, CDR2 FQGTGA. CDR3 region: CASSSLGGSTEAFF. Written as DNA, the CDR3 is TGTGCCAGCAGCTCACTGGGGGGGAGCACTGAAGCTTTCTTT.

This chain uses TRBV28 with TRBJ1-4, with D possibly being TRBD1 (6 bases). Germline V gene data show CDR1 as MDHEN and CDR2 as SYDVKM. The V end was cut by 6 bases, the J end by 6 bases, with 11 bases between. CDR3 length: 13 amino acids. CDR3 in amino acids: CASRGGGHEKLFF. The CDR3 nucleotides are TGTGCCAGCAGAGGGGGGGGGCATGAAAAACTGTTTTTT.